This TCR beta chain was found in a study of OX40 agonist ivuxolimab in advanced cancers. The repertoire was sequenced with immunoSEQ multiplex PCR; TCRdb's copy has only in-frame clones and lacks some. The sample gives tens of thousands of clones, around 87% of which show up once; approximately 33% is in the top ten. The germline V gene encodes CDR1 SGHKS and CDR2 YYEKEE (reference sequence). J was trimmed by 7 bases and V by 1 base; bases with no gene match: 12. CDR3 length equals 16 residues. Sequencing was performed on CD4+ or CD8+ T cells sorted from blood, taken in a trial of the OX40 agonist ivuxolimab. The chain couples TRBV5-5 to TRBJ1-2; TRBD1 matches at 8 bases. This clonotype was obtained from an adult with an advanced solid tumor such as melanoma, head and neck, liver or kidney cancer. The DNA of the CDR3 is TGTGCCAGCAGCTTGAGTACCCAGGGGGCGGTTGGTGGCTACACCTTC. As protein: CASSLSTQGAVGGYTF.